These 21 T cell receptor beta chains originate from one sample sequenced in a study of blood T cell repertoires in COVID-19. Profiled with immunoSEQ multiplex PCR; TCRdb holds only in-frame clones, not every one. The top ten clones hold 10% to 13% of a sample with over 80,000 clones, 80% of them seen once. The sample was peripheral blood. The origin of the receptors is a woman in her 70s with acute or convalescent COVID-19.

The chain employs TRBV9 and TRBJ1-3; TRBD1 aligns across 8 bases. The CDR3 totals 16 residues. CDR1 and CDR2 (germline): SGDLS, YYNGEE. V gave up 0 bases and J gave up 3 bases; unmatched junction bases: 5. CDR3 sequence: CASSVATGGIGNTIYF. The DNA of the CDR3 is TGTGCCAGCAGCGTAGCTACAGGGGGAATTGGAAACACCATATATTTT.

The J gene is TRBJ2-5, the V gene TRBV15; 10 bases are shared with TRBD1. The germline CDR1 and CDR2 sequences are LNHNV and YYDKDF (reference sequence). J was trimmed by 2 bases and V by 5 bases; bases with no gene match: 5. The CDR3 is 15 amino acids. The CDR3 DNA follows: TGTGCCACCAGCGCTCCGGGACAGGGGCAAGAGACCCAGTACTTC. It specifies CATSAPGQGQETQYF.

The CDR3 loop is CASSSDRGRSTDTQYF. The CDR3 bases are TGTGCCAGCAGCTCGGACAGGGGGCGAAGCACAGATACGCAGTATTTT. The chain is built from TRBV7-8 and TRBJ2-3; 11 bases agree with TRBD1. This CDR3 has 16 residues. The germline gives CDR1 SGHVS, CDR2 FQNEAQ. Trimming cost V 4 bases and J 0 bases; bases outside gene matches: 3.

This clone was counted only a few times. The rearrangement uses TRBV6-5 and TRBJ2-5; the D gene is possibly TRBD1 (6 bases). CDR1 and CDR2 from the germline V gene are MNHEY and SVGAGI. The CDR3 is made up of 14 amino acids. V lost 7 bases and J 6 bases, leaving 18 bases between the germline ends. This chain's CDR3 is CASTPGQGLQTQYF. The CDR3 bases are TGTGCCAGCACCCCGGGTCAGGGGTTGCAGACCCAGTACTTC.

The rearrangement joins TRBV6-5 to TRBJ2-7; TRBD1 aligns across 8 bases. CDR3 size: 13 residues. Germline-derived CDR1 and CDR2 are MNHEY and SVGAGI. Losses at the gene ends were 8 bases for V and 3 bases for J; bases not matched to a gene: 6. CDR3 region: CASCLGQGYEQYF. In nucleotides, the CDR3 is TGTGCCAGCTGCCTCGGACAGGGCTACGAGCAGTACTTC.

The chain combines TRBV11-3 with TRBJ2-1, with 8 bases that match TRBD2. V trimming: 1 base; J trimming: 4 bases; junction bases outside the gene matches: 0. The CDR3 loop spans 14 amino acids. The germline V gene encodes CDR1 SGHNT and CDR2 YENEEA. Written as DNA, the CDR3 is TGTGCCAGCAGCTTAGCGGGGGGGTACAATGAGCAGTTCTTC. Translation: CASSLAGGYNEQFF.

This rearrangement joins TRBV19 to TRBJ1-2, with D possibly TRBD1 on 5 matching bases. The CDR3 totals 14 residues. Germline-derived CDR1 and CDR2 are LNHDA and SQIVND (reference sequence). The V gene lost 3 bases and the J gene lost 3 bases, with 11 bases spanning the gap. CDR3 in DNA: TGTGCCAGTAGTATCCCAGGGTACGACTATGGCTACACCTTC. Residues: CASSIPGYDYGYTF. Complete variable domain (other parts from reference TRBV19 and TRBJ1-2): DGGITQSPKYLFRKEGQNVTLSCEQNLNHDAMYWYRQDPGQGLRLIYYSQIVNDFQKGDIAEGYSVSREKKESFPLTVTSAQKNPTAFYLCASSIPGYDYGYTFGSGTRLTVV.

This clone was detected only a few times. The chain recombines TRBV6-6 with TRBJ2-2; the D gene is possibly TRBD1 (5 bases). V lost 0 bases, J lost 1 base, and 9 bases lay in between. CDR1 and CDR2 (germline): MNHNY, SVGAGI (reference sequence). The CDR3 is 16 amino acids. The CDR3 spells CASSYSGQMNTGELFF. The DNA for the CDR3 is TGTGCCAGCAGTTACTCCGGACAAATGAACACCGGGGAGCTGTTTTTT.

CDR3 sequence: CASSQDGLAQETQYF. The DNA of the CDR3 is TGTGCCAGCAGCCAGGACGGACTAGCGCAAGAGACCCAGTACTTC. The rearrangement links TRBV3-1 (or the pseudogene TRBV3-2) to TRBJ2-5; 9 nucleotides align to TRBD2. Per germline, CDR1 LGHDT and CDR2 YNNKEL (reference sequence). The CDR3 is 15 amino acids. V was pared by 3 bases and J by 2 bases, with 4 bases of the junction left unmatched.

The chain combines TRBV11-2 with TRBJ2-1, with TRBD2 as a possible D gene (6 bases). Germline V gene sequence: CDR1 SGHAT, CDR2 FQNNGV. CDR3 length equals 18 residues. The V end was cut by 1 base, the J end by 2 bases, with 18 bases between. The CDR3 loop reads CASSLVQGEGGTYNEQFF. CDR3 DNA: TGTGCCAGCAGCTTAGTCCAGGGTGAAGGCGGGACCTACAATGAGCAGTTCTTC.

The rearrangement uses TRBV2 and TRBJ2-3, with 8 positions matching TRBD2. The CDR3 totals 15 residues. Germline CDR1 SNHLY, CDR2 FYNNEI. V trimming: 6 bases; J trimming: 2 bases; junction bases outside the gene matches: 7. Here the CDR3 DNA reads TGTGCCAGCAGACGGGGCGGGGGGTACACAGATACGCAGTATTTT. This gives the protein CASRRGGGYTDTQYF.

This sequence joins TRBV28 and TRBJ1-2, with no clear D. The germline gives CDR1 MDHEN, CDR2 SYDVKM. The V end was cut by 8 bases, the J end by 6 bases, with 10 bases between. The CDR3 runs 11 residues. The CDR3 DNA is TGTGCCAGCTCATCGGGGAATGGCTACACCTTC. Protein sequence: CASSSGNGYTF.

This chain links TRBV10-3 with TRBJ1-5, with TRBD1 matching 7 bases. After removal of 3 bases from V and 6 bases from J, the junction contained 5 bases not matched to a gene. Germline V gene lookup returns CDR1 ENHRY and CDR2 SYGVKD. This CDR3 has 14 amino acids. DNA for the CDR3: TGTGCCATCAGTGAAAGACAGGGAGGTCAGCCCCAGCATTTT. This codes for CAISERQGGQPQHF.

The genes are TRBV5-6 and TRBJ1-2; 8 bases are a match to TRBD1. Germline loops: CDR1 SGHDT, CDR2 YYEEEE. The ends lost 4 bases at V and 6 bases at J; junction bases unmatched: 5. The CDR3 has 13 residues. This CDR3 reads CASSQTGVDGYTF. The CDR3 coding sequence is TGTGCCAGCAGCCAGACAGGGGTCGATGGCTACACCTTC.

The CDR3 region is CASSVESGRPTDTQYF. In nucleotides, the CDR3 is TGTGCCAGCAGCGTAGAGAGCGGGAGGCCCACAGATACGCAGTATTTT. The chain employs TRBV9 and TRBJ2-3; 9 bases are shared with TRBD2. Trimming at V came to 0 bases and at J to 2 bases, leaving 4 bases not matched to a gene. The CDR3 is 16 amino acids. The germline V gene encodes CDR1 SGDLS and CDR2 YYNGEE.

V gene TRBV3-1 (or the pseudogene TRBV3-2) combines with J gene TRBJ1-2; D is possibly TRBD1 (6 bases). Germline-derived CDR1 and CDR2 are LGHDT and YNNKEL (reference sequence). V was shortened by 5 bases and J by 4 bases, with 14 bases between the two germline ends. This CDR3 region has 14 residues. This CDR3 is CASSKTGRGYGYTF. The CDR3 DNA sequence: TGTGCCAGCAGCAAGACAGGACGGGGCTATGGCTACACCTTC.

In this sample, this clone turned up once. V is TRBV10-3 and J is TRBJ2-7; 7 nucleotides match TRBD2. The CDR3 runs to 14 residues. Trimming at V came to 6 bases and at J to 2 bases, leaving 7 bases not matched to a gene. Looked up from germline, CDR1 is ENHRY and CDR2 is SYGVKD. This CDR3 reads CAISAIGTTYEQYF. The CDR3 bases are TGTGCCATCAGCGCCATAGGGACTACCTACGAGCAGTACTTC.

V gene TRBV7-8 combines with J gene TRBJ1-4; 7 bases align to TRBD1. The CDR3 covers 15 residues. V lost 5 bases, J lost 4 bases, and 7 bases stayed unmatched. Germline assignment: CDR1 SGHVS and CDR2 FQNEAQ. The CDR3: CASSAQTGNNEKLFF. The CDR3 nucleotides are TGTGCCAGCAGCGCCCAGACAGGGAATAATGAAAAACTGTTTTTT.

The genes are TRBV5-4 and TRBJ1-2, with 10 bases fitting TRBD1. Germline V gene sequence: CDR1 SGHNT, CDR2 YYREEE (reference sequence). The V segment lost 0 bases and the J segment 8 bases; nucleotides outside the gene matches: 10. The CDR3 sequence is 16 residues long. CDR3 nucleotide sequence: TGTGCCAGCAGCTTGGTAGGGACAGGGGCCAATTACGGCTACACCTTC. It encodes CASSLVGTGANYGYTF.

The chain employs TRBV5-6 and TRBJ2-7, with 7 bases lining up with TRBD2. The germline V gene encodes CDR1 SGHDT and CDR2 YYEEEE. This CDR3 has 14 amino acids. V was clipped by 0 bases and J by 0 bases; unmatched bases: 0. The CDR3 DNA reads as TGTGCCAGCAGCTTGGGCGGGAGCTCCTACGAGCAGTACTTC. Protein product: CASSLGGSSYEQYF.

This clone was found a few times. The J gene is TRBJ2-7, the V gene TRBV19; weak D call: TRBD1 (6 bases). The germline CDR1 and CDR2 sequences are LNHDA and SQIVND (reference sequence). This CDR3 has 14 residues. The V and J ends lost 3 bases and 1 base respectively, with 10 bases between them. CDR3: CASSIADSSYEQYF. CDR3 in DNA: TGTGCCAGTAGTATCGCGGACAGTTCCTACGAGCAGTACTTC.